This TCR beta chain originates from a study of blood T cell repertoires in COVID-19. As for the study in general: Acute-phase and convalescent COVID-19 samples originated in the United States, Italy and Spain. PBMCs, B-cell-depleted T cells, or T cells were the source of the cDNA or gDNA that made up the material.

In Seattle, patients joined the study during active infection and were tracked longitudinally. Libraries were prepared by immunoSEQ multiplex PCR; TCRdb keeps only in-frame clonotypes and omits some of them. This table has around 400,000 clones, about 90% appearing once. Trimming at V came to 6 bases and at J to 6 bases, leaving 3 bases not matched to a gene. CDR3 length equals 13 residues. Looked up from germline, CDR1 is LNHNV and CDR2 is YYDKDF (reference sequence). Sequencing was performed on peripheral blood. This receptor was taken from a woman aged 55-75 years with COVID-19, enrolled during active disease. V gene TRBV15 combines with J gene TRBJ2-7; 12 nucleotides line up with TRBD1. The CDR3 reads CATSWDRGLEQYF. CDR3 DNA sequence: TGTGCCACCAGTTGGGACAGGGGGCTCGAGCAGTACTTC.